The sequence of this T cell receptor beta chain was determined in a study of T cell responses to AZD1222 COVID-19 vaccine. The repertoire was sequenced with immunoSEQ multiplex PCR; TCRdb's copy has only in-frame clones and lacks some. Of roughly 120,000 clones listed, just over 85% are singletons. Germline V gives CDR1 SGDLS, CDR2 YYNGEE. The V segment lost 1 base and the J segment 4 bases; nucleotides outside the gene matches: 6. The CDR3 has 15 residues. Pooled together were second doses at about 4 or about 12 weeks. The chain is built from TRBV9 and TRBJ2-7; TRBD1 matches at 9 bases. The sample was peripheral blood, taken 28 days after the second AZD1222 dose. This TCR was recovered from an adult who received the AZD1222 COVID-19 vaccine. CDR3 protein: CASSVSGQGLYEQYF. The DNA for the CDR3 is TGTGCCAGCAGCGTATCGGGACAGGGCCTATACGAGCAGTACTTC.